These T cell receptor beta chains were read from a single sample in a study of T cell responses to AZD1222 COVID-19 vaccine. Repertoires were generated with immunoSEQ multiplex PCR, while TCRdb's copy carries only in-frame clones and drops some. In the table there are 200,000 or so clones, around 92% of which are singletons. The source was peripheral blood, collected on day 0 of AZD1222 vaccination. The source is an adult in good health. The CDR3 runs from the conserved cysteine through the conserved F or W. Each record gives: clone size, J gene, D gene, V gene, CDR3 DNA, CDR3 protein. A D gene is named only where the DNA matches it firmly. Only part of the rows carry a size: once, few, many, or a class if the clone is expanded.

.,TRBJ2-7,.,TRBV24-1,TGTGCCACCAGTGATTTATTTGGGGGAGGCGAGCAGTACTTC,CATSDLFGGGEQYF
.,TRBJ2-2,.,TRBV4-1,TGCGCCAGCAGCCGAGACAGGAACACCGGGGAGCTGTTTTTT,CASSRDRNTGELFF
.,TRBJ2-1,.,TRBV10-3,TGTGCCATCAGCGCCCTGACTAGTGGTGAGCAGTTCTTC,CAISALTSGEQFF
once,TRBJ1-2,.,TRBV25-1,TGTGCCAGCAGTGAATACGGCACCCGGGGCTACACCTTC,CASSEYGTRGYTF
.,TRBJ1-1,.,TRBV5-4,TGTGCCAGCAGCTTGCTGGGCGGCACTGAAGCTTTCTTT,CASSLLGGTEAFF
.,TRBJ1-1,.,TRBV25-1,TGTGCCAGCAGTGAATCAGGCCCGATAAGCTTT,CASSESGPISF
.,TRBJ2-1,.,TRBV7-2,TGTGCCAGCAGCTTTTCAGGGGGAGGGGGCTACAATGAGCAGTTCTTC,CASSFSGGGGYNEQFF
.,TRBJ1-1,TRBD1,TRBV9,TGTGCCAGCAGCGTATCCGGGACAGCAAGGAACACTGAAGCTTTCTTT,CASSVSGTARNTEAFF
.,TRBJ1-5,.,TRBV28,TGTGCCAGCAGTTCCGGATATAGCAATCAGCCCCAGCATTTT,CASSSGYSNQPQHF
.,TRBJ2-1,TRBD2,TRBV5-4,TGTGCCAGCAGCCCGACTAGCGGGCTCCTCTCCTACAATGAGCAGTTCTTC,CASSPTSGLLSYNEQFF
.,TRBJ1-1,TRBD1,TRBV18,TGTGCCAGCTCACCCCTACAGGGGGCGACGAACACTGAAGCTTTCTTT,CASSPLQGATNTEAFF
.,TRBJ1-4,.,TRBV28,TGTGCCAGCAGATCCCCATTGGGAGGAAATGAAAAACTGTTTTTT,CASRSPLGGNEKLFF
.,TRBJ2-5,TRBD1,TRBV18,TGTGCCAGCTCAGACAGGGAAAGAGACCAAGAGACCCAGTACTTC,CASSDRERDQETQYF
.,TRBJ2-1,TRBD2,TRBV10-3,TGTGCCATCAGGGGGACTAGCGGGAGGCCCTACAATGAGCAGTTCTTC,CAIRGTSGRPYNEQFF
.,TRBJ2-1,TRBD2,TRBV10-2,TGCGCCAGCAGTGAGTCGGGTAGCGGGAGAAATGAGCAGTTCTTC,CASSESGSGRNEQFF
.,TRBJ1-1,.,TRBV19,TGTGCCAGTAGTCCCACGGTGAACACTGAAGCTTTCTTT,CASSPTVNTEAFF
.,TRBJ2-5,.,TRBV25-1,TGTGCCAGCAGTAAAGCCGGGGTCCAAGAGACCCAGTACTTC,CASSKAGVQETQYF
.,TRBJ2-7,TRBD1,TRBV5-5,TGTGCCAGCAGAGACAGGGTTCTCTCCTACGAGCAGTACTTC,CASRDRVLSYEQYF
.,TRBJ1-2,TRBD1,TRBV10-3,TGTGCCATCAGCCTGGACAGGTATGGTGGCTACACCTTC,CAISLDRYGGYTF
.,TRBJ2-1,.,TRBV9,TGTGCCAGCAGCGCCGGGGGAGACAATGAGCAGTTCTTC,CASSAGGDNEQFF
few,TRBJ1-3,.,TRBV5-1,TGCGCCAGCAGCTTGGTGGACACCAGCTCTGGAAACACCATATATTTT,CASSLVDTSSGNTIYF
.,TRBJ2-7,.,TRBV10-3,TGTGCCATCAGTGAGCCAGGGGTGATAATCTACGAGCAGTACTTC,CAISEPGVIIYEQYF
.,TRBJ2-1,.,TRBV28,TGTGCCAGCAGGCCCGGACTCGATACTCCGTACACCTACAATGAGCAGTTCTTC,CASRPGLDTPYTYNEQFF
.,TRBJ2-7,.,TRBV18,TGTGCCAGCTCAACTGCCCCGGAGGGCTGGGACGAGCAGTACTTC,CASSTAPEGWDEQYF
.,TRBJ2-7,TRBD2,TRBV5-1,TGCGCCAGCAGCTTGGAGGCGGGAGGAACCTACGAGCAGTACTTC,CASSLEAGGTYEQYF
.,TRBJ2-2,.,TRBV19,TGTGCCAGTAGTACCCCGGGCACCGGGGAGCTGTTTTTT,CASSTPGTGELFF
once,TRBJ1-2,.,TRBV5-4,TGTGCCAGCAGTTCCGGGACGTACTATGGCTACACCTTC,CASSSGTYYGYTF
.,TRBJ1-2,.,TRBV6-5,TGTGCCACGCTGACAGATAACTATGGCTACACCTTC,CATLTDNYGYTF
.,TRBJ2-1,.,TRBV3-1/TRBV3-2,TGTGCCAGCAGTTCAGACAGGAATTCAGGTGAGCAGTTCTTC,CASSSDRNSGEQFF
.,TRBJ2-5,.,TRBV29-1,TGCACCATTCAATTCGCAGGCTGGGGGGAGACCCAGTACTTC,CTIQFAGWGETQYF
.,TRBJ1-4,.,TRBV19,TGTGCCAGTAGGAGTATGAACGGAGAGGATGAAAAACTGTTTTTT,CASRSMNGEDEKLFF
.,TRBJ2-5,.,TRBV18,TGTGCCAGCTCACCGCAAGGAGGGGATTCGACCCAGTACTTC,CASSPQGGDSTQYF
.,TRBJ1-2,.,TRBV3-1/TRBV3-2,TGTGCCAGCAGCCTCTTCTCCCATGGCTACACCTTC,CASSLFSHGYTF
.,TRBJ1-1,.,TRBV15,TGTGCCACCGATAGTGGGGCTTGGAACACTGAAGCTTTCTTT,CATDSGAWNTEAFF
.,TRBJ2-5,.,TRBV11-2,TGTGCCAGCAGCTTTGGGGCTACTAAAGAGACCCAGTACTTC,CASSFGATKETQYF
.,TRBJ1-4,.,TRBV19,TGTGCCAGTCAACAGGGACCAAATGAAAAACTGTTTTTT,CASQQGPNEKLFF
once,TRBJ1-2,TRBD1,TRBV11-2,TGTGCCAGCAGCGATACTACGGGACAGGGGTATGGCTACACCTTC,CASSDTTGQGYGYTF
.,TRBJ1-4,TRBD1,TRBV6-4,TGTGCCAGCAGTATCTCCGGGACAGGCGGGGAAAAACTGTTTTTT,CASSISGTGGEKLFF
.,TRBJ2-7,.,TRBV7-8,TGTGCCAGCAGCTCACCACCGACAGCACTCAACGAGCAGTACTTC,CASSSPPTALNEQYF
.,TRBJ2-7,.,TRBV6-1,TGTGCCAGCAGTTTCCGGGACTACGAGCAGTACTTC,CASSFRDYEQYF
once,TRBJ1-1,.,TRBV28,TGTGCCAGCAGCCCTCCAGGGCAGCTGAACACTGAAGCTTTCTTT,CASSPPGQLNTEAFF
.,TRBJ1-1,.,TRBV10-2,TGCGCCAGCAGTGAGCGAGGGGTAAACACTGAAGCTTTCTTT,CASSERGVNTEAFF
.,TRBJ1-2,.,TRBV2,TGTGCCAGCAGTGAGGGCAGGGACTATGGCTACACCTTC,CASSEGRDYGYTF
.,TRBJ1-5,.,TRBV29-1,TGCAGCGTTGGCTGGGGGACGAATCAGCCCCAGCATTTT,CSVGWGTNQPQHF
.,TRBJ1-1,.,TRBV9,TGTGCCAGCAGCGTCTTCGATGGGGATGAAGCTTTCTTT,CASSVFDGDEAFF
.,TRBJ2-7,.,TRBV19,TGTGCCAGTAGTATAGTTGCGCAGGTAGGCTACGAGCAGTACTTC,CASSIVAQVGYEQYF
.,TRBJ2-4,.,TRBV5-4,TGTGCCAGCAGCTGGGCGGGCCTCTCTAAAAACATTCAGTACTTC,CASSWAGLSKNIQYF
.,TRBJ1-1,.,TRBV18,TGTGCCAGCTCACCTCTAGCCCAGGGGAACACTGAAGCTTTCTTT,CASSPLAQGNTEAFF
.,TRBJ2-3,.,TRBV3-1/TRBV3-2,TGTGCCAGCAGCCAAGGTCCGAACAGGCGTGGGGCAGATACGCAGTATTTT,CASSQGPNRRGADTQYF
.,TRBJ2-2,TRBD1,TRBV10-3,TGTGCCATCAGTGAGTTACGGGACAGGAACACCGGGGAGCTGTTTTTT,CAISELRDRNTGELFF
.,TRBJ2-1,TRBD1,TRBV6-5,TGTGCCAGCAGTTACGAGACAGGGGGCCGGGATGAGCAGTTCTTC,CASSYETGGRDEQFF
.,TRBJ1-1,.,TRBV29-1,TGCAGCGTGGAATTGAACACTGAAGCTTTCTTT,CSVELNTEAFF
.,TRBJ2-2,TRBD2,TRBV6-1,TGTGCCAGCAGTGAAGATCCTAGCGGGAGAGCGGCGAACACCGGGGAGCTGTTTTTT,CASSEDPSGRAANTGELFF
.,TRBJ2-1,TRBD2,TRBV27,TGTGCCAGCAGTCCCCTAGCGGGAGGACCCTACAATGAGCAGTTCTTC,CASSPLAGGPYNEQFF
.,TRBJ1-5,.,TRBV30,TGTGCCTGGAGTGACACTCAGGGTTCGCCCCAGCATTTT,CAWSDTQGSPQHF
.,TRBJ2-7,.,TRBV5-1,TGCGCCAGCAGCTTGGTTGTGACAGGCGCCAGCTCCTACGAGCAGTACTTC,CASSLVVTGASSYEQYF
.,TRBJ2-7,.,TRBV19,TGTGCCAGTAGTATTACAGGGTGGACTAGGGCCTACGAGCAGTACTTC,CASSITGWTRAYEQYF
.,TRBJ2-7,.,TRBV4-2,TGTGCCAGCAGCCAAGATCGGTTCGGAAACTCCTACGAGCAGTACTTC,CASSQDRFGNSYEQYF
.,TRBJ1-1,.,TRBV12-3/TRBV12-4,TGTGCCAGCAGTTTAGGGAGGGAAGCTTTCTTT,CASSLGREAFF
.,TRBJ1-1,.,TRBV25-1,TGTGCCAGCAGTGAATGGGGGGGATCCTATGAAGCTTTCTTT,CASSEWGGSYEAFF